This record looks at one T cell receptor beta chain sequence and its context. Antigen: not known. The CDR3 has 14 residues. V was pared by 7 bases and J by 14 bases, with 24 bases between. CDR1 and CDR2 (germline): SGHTA, FQGNSA. TCRdb keeps only in-frame clones here, not all; method: immunoSEQ multiplex PCR. The data contain approximately 7,400 clones, approximately 74% of them singletons. The data stem from a study of T cell repertoires in ileal Crohn's disease. Time point in this sample: neoterminal ileum biopsy at postoperative endoscopy, about 6 months after surgery. Eligibility required adulthood, ileal or ileocolonic Crohn's disease and indicated ileocolonic resection. Study-wide results and limits: Clonal expansions were more frequent in active smokers than non-smokers at surgery. Compared with CD4 T cells, sorted CD8 cells carried more expanded clones.

Input material: ileal tissue. The chain links TRBV7-2 to TRBJ2-4, with D maybe TRBD1 (6 bases). The receptor was derived from an adult with Crohn's disease. The CDR3 is CASTKARGQSPKYF. CDR3 bases: TGTGCCAGCACCAAAGCCCGTGGACAGTCCCCTAAGTACTTC.